The clone carrying this T cell receptor beta chain appeared many times. What it binds is unknown. RNA transcripts were the template for amplifying TCR beta CDR3 regions. HTBI primers were used for first-round RT-PCR of the TCR CDR3. A single record per CDR3 protein comes from TCRdb applying MiXCR to the multiplex PCR reads. Of hundreds of thousands of distinct CDR3 sequences listed, 11% to 15% are singletons. This entry is derived from a study of T cells in Graves' hyperthyroidism and ophthalmopathy. Looking at the study overall: Peripheral blood was collected at initial diagnosis, before any treatment.

Study-wide results and caveats: In the blood, most expanded thyroid clonotypes above 0.001 appeared as well. Prediction of ophthalmopathy progression came a median roughly 6.4 months pre-onset. The authors' 13 V-J model separated ophthalmopathy from stable hyperthyroidism.

This CDR3 has 17 amino acids. Per germline, CDR1 SGHTA and CDR2 FQGNSA. V shed 3 bases and J 0 bases; nucleotides not matched to a gene: 8. Sequencing was performed on blood. This rearrangement joins TRBV7-2 to TRBJ2-1, with 7 bases aligning to TRBD2. The sequence was obtained from a man aged 50-59 years with Graves' ophthalmopathy. CDR3 DNA sequence: TGTGCCAGCAGCTTTTCATTTGGGGAGGGCTCCTACAATGAGCAGTTCTTC. This encodes CASSFSFGEGSYNEQFF. The variable domain in full, with the rest retrieved from reference TRBV7-2 and TRBJ2-1, is GAGVSQSPSNKVTEKGKDVELRCDPISGHTALYWYRQSLGQGLEFLIYFQGNSAPDKSGLPSDRFSAERTGGSVSTLTIQRTQQEDSAVYLCASSFSFGEGSYNEQFFGPGTRLTVL.